Detailed here is one TCR beta chain. In the study's own analysis: Nucleated cell counts were estimated from reference gene primer amplification. Assay: immunoSEQ multiplex PCR; the TCRdb copy retains only in-frame clones and omits some. For V, J and clone size, that table is used; D and trimming come from the DNA. The sample carries under 80,000 clones, over 80% recorded once. This sample stems from a study of blood T cell repertoires in COVID-19. Study information: Samples representing acute and convalescent COVID-19 were sourced from the United States, Italy and Spain. Nucleic acid was either cDNA or gDNA, and it came from T cells, B-cell-depleted T cells, or PBMCs.

Trimming took 1 base from V and 2 from J, leaving 6 bases between them. The V gene's germline CDR1 is SGHTA and CDR2 FQGNSA. The CDR3 covers 14 residues. The rearrangement joins TRBV7-2 to TRBJ1-5, with unresolved D. This TCR derives from a woman of 80 years or more with active COVID-19. Sequenced material: peripheral blood. Here the CDR3 reads CASSLERGNQPQHF. CDR3 in DNA: TGTGCCAGCAGCTTAGAACGGGGCAATCAGCCCCAGCATTTT.